Listed here is a single T cell receptor beta chain. CDR1 and CDR2 from the germline V gene are LGHDT and YNNKEL (reference sequence). This CDR3 is built from 14 residues. Trimming shortened V by 5 bases and J by 6 bases, and 14 bases separated the two germline ends. This sample was included in a study of blood T cell repertoires in COVID-19. Overall study: PBMCs, B-cell-depleted T cells, or T cells provided the cDNA or gDNA that made up the material.

Libraries were prepared by immunoSEQ multiplex PCR; TCRdb keeps only in-frame clonotypes and omits some of them. The sample holds about 370,000 clones, about 90% seen once. The source is a woman in her 30s with COVID-19, enrolled during active disease. The sample consisted of peripheral blood. The chain joins TRBV3-1 (or the pseudogene TRBV3-2) to TRBJ2-1; D may be TRBD2 (6 bases). As DNA, the CDR3 is TGTGCCAGCAGCTCCCGCGGGGCTTTCAATGAGCAGTTCTTC. Residues: CASSSRGAFNEQFF.